This T cell receptor (beta chain) was recorded in a study of CD8+CD57+ T cells in acquired aplastic anemia. In the study overall: DNA from sorted CD4+ and CD8+ cells averaged 3.2 ug. CD4+ cells from healthy donors averaged about 10 million reads.

For CDR3 and TCR beta VDJ profiling, genomic DNA was the template used. Using its own MiXCR run on the reads, TCRdb lists one record per CDR3 protein. The table lists some 150,000 distinct CDR3 sequences, approximately 41% of them singletons. Per germline, CDR1 LNHDA and CDR2 SQIVND (reference sequence). V lost 6 bases and J lost 4; bases outside the gene matches: 5. This CDR3 contains 15 residues. In the case of this clonotype: What it binds is unknown.

Points from the study as a whole: Levels of CD8+ Simpson's diversity were not significantly distinct in patients versus controls. Some 29 shared CD8+ CDR3s appeared highly expressed within patients' immunodominant clones.

The sequence was obtained from a human donor in good health, serving as a control. The chain combines TRBV19 with TRBJ1-5; 11 nucleotides agree with TRBD1. Sequencing was done on a sample of sorted CD4+, CD8+, or CD8+CD57+ T cells (not recorded which) from PBMCs. CDR3 in amino acids: CASRRTGGVNQPQHF. The CDR3, as DNA: TGTGCCAGTAGGAGGACAGGGGGCGTTAATCAGCCCCAGCATTTT.